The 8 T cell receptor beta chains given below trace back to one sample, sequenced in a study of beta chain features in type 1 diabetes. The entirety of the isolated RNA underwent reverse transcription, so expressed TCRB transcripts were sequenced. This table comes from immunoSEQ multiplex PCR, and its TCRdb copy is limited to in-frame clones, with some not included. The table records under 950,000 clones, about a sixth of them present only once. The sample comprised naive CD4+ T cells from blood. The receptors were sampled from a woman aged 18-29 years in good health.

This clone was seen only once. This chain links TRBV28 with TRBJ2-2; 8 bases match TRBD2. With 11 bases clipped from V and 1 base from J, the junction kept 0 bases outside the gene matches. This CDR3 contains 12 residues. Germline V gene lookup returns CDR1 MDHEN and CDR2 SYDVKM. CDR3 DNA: TGTGCCGCGGGAGGGAACACCGGGGAGCTGTTTTTT. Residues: CAAGGNTGELFF.

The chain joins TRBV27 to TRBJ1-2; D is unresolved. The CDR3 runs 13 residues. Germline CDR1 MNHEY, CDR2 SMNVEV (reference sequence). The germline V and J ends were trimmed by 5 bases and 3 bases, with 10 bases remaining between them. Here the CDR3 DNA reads TGTGCCAGCAGTATAAAGTGGGACTATGGCTACACCTTC. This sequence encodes CASSIKWDYGYTF.

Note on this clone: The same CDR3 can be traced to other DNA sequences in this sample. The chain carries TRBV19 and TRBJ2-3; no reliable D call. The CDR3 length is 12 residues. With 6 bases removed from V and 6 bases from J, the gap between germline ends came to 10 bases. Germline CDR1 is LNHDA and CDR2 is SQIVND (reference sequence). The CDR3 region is CASSENRDTQYF. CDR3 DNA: TGTGCCAGTAGCGAAAATCGGGATACGCAGTATTTT.

CDR3 DNA: TGCAGCGGCAGGACTAGCGGCCTCGGGGAGCAGTACTTC. It yields the protein CSGRTSGLGEQYF. V and J are TRBV29-1 and TRBJ2-7; 10 nucleotides line up with TRBD2. Germline V gene lookup returns CDR1 SQVTM and CDR2 ANQGSEA. The CDR3 has 13 residues. After removal of 7 bases from V and 7 bases from J, the junction contained 10 bases not matched to a gene.

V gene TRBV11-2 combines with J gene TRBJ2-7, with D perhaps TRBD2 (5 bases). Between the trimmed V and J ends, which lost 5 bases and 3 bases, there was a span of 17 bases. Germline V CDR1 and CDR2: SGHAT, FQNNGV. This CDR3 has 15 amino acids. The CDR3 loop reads CASSPSAGDFYEQYF. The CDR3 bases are TGTGCCAGCAGCCCTTCGGCGGGCGACTTCTACGAGCAGTACTTC.

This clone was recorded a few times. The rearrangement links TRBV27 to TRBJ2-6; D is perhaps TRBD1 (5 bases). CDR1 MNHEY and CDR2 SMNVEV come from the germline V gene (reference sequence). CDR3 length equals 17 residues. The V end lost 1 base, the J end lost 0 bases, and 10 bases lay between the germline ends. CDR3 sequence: CASSLFQGYSGANVLTF. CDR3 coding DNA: TGTGCCAGCAGTTTATTTCAGGGATACTCTGGGGCCAACGTCCTGACTTTC.

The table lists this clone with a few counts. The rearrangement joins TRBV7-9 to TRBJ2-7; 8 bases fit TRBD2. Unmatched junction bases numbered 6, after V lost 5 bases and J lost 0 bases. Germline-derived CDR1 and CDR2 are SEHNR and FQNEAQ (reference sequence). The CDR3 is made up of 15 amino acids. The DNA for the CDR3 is TGTGCCAGCAGCCCTCGGGGGGGGTCCTCCTACGAGCAGTACTTC. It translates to CASSPRGGSSYEQYF. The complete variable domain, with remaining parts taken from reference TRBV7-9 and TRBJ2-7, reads DTGVSQNPRHKITKRGQNVTFRCDPISEHNRLYWYRQTLGQGPEFLTYFQNEAQLEKSRLLSDRFSAERPKGSFSTLEIQRTEQGDSAMYLCASSPRGGSSYEQYFGPGTRLTVT.

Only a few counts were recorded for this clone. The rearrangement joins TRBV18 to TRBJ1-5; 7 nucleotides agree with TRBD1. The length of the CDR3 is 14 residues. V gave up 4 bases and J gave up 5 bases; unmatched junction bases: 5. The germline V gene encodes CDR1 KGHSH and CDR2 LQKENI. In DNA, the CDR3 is TGTGCCAGCTCACGACAGGGTTTCGATCAGCCCCAGCATTTT. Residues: CASSRQGFDQPQHF.